These 5 T cell receptor beta chains originate from one sample sequenced in a study of regulatory T cells in long-lasting Graves disease. Arm-PCR of CDR3 regions and iRepertoire HTBI primers were the basis on which TCR beta libraries were built. TCRdb reprocessed the multiplex PCR reads with MiXCR, giving one entry per CDR3 protein. In the table there are about 220,000 distinct CDR3 sequences, around 19% of which are singletons. Sample time point: newly diagnosed GD, antithyroid drugs for less than 3 months. Researchers made the TCR library from RNA that was extracted from PBMCs. Source: peripheral blood mononuclear cells (PBMCs), taken at new diagnosis, from a patient treated with antithyroid drugs. These receptors were collected from a female donor with Graves disease.

The genes are TRBV11-2 and TRBJ2-1; perhaps TRBD2 as D (6 bases). The V end lost 0 bases, the J end lost 5 bases, and 11 bases lay between the germline ends. The CDR3 covers 15 residues. Germline V gene lookup returns CDR1 SGHAT and CDR2 FQNNGV. The CDR3 protein is CASSLDGSQNNEQFF. The CDR3 nucleotides read TGTGCCAGCAGCTTAGACGGGAGTCAGAACAATGAGCAGTTCTTC.

The chain uses TRBV20-1 and TRBJ2-7, with 7 nucleotides matching TRBD1. V dropped 3 bases and J dropped 1; count of bases not matched to a gene: 9. This CDR3 has 15 residues. Germline-derived CDR1 and CDR2 are DFQATT and SNEGSKA (reference sequence). As DNA, the CDR3 is TGCAGTGCTAGGGACACGACAGGGATTTCCTACGAGCAGTACTTC. Protein product: CSARDTTGISYEQYF.

This clonotype was counted many times. The genes are TRBV7-2 and TRBJ2-3; 10 nucleotides agree with TRBD2. The CDR3 consists of 15 residues. V lost 5 bases, J lost 2 bases, and 4 bases stayed unmatched. Germline V lookup: CDR1 SGHTA, CDR2 FQGNSA. The CDR3 nucleotides read TGTGCCAGCAGCCCTAGCGGGAGTGTCACAGATACGCAGTATTTT. The encoded protein is CASSPSGSVTDTQYF.

On this clonotype: A single base separates this from a much larger clone, so it may be a read error. The chain has TRBV7-9 and TRBJ2-1; TRBD2 agrees at 14 bases. Germline assignment: CDR1 SEHNR and CDR2 FQNEAQ (reference sequence). This CDR3 has 16 residues. The CDR3 nucleotides read TGTGCCAGCAGCTTACCGGGACTAGCGGGAGTTCGTGAGCAGCTCTTC. Its translation is CASSLPGLAGVREQLF.

This clonotype was recorded at least ten times. The chain links TRBV11-2 to TRBJ1-4; TRBD1 matches at 10 bases. CDR3 length: 13 residues. CDR1 and CDR2 from the germline V gene are SGHAT and FQNNGV. Unmatched junction bases numbered 5, after V lost 5 bases and J lost 11 bases. The CDR3 nucleotides read TGTGCCAGCAGCCCGGGGACAGGGGTTAAACTGTTTTTT. As protein: CASSPGTGVKLFF.